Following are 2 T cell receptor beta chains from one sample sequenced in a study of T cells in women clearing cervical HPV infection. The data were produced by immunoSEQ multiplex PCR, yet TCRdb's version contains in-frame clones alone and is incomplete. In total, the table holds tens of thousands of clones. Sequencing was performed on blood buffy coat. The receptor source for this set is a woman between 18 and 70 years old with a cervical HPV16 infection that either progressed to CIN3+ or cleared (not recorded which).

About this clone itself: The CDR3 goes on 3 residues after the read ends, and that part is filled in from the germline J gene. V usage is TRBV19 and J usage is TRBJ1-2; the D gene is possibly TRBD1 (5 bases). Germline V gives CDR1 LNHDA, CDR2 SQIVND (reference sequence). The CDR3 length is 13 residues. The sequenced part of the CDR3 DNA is TGTGCCAGTAGTAACGGGGGTTCGTACGAC. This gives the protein CASSNGGSYD. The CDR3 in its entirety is CASSNGGSYDYTF.

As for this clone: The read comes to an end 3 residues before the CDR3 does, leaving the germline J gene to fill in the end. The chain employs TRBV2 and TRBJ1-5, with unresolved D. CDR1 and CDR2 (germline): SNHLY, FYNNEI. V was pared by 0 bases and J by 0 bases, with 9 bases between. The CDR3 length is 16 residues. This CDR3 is CASSEAAGYSNQPQHF. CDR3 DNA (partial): TGTGCCAGCAGTGAAGCGGCGGGATATAGCAATCAGCCC. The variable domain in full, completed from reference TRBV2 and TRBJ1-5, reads EPEVTQTPSHQVTQMGQEVILRCVPISNHLYFYWYRQILGQKVEFLVSFYNNEISEKSEIFDDQFSVERPDGSNFTLKIRSTKLEDSAMYFCASSEAAGYSNQPQHFGDGTRLSIL.